One sample yielded the 20 T cell receptor beta chains listed below, sequenced in a study of OX40 agonist ivuxolimab in advanced cancers. Here immunoSEQ multiplex PCR was the method, and the copy in TCRdb shows in-frame clones only, minus some. The sample includes over 50,000 clones, 80% to 95% of them seen just once. The specimen comprised CD4+ or CD8+ T cells sorted from blood, sampled in a trial of the OX40 agonist ivuxolimab. The receptors derive from an adult with an advanced solid tumor such as melanoma, head and neck, liver or kidney cancer.

The chain carries TRBV4-3 and TRBJ2-3; TRBD2 matches 9 bases. The CDR3 has 17 amino acids. Germline assignment: CDR1 LGHNA and CDR2 YSLEER. V trimming: 1 base; J trimming: 4 bases; junction bases outside the gene matches: 9. CDR3 sequence reads: CASSQGAGGSPADTQYF. Here the CDR3 DNA reads TGCGCCAGCAGCCAAGGTGCGGGAGGGTCCCCCGCAGATACGCAGTATTTT.

The chain has TRBV10-3 and TRBJ2-3; no firm D call. V shed 5 bases and J shed 2 bases, with 8 bases lying between them. This CDR3 comprises 13 residues. Germline values: CDR1 ENHRY, CDR2 SYGVKD. The CDR3 bases are TGTGCCATCAGTCCCACCATCACAGATACGCAGTATTTT. Encoded protein: CAISPTITDTQYF.

The genes are TRBV7-8 and TRBJ2-1, with 15 bases that match TRBD2. The V and J ends lost 5 bases and 9 bases, in that order; junction bases with no gene match: 5. The CDR3 runs 15 residues. Germline loops: CDR1 SGHVS, CDR2 FQNEAQ. CDR3 sequence: CASSQGLAGGSEQFF. As DNA, the CDR3 is TGTGCCAGCAGCCAAGGACTAGCGGGGGGGTCTGAGCAGTTCTTC.

The chain has TRBV27 and TRBJ2-2, with 9 bases fitting TRBD1. The CDR3 runs 16 residues. Losses at the gene ends were 6 bases for V and 7 bases for J; bases not matched to a gene: 12. In germline, CDR1 is MNHEY, CDR2 SMNVEV (reference sequence). CDR3 amino acids: CASRDGTGKVSGELFF. DNA for the CDR3: TGTGCCAGCAGAGATGGGACAGGGAAAGTCAGCGGGGAGCTGTTTTTT.

The CDR3 reads CASGSGQAVNQPQHF. The CDR3 bases are TGTGCCAGCGGTTCTGGACAAGCAGTCAATCAGCCCCAGCATTTT. The chain uses TRBV2 and TRBJ1-5; TRBD1 is a possible D gene (5 bases). Trimming left V 8 bases short and J 3 bases short, with 17 bases between. The germline V gene has CDR1 SNHLY and CDR2 FYNNEI. The CDR3 is 15 amino acids.

The gene calls are TRBV28 and TRBJ1-5, with D perhaps matching TRBD1 (5 bases). The CDR3 is 15 residues long. The V end was cut by 1 base, the J end by 3 bases, with 10 bases between. Germline values: CDR1 MDHEN, CDR2 SYDVKM. The chain's CDR3 is CASSLYGRDNQPQHF. CDR3 nucleotide sequence: TGTGCCAGCAGTTTATACGGCAGGGACAATCAGCCCCAGCATTTT.

V gene TRBV19 combines with J gene TRBJ2-5; 7 bases line up with TRBD2. There are 15 residues in the CDR3. With 3 bases clipped from V and 3 bases from J, the junction kept 7 bases outside the gene matches. The V gene's germline CDR1 is LNHDA and CDR2 SQIVND (reference sequence). CDR3 sequence: CASSMGTGGKETQYF. For the CDR3, the DNA is TGTGCCAGTAGTATGGGGACCGGGGGGAAAGAGACCCAGTACTTC.

The rearrangement links TRBV20-1 to TRBJ1-2; no definite D call. The CDR3 spans 11 residues. V shed 2 bases and J shed 7 bases, with 8 bases lying between them. Germline-derived CDR1 and CDR2 are DFQATT and SNEGSKA (reference sequence). CDR3 residues: CSARLEGGYTF. The CDR3 DNA sequence: TGCAGTGCTAGATTGGAAGGTGGCTACACCTTC.

The chain carries TRBV28 and TRBJ1-5; 9 nucleotides align to TRBD1. The trim removed 5 bases at V and 4 bases at J, leaving 3 bases unmatched. Looked up from germline, CDR1 is MDHEN and CDR2 is SYDVKM. This CDR3 has 14 residues. The CDR3 region is CASSRQGGNQPQHF. The DNA of the CDR3 is TGTGCCAGCAGTCGACAGGGGGGGAATCAGCCCCAGCATTTT. Variable domain in full (rest from reference TRBV28 and TRBJ1-5): DVKVTQSSRYLVKRTGEKVFLECVQDMDHENMFWYRQDPGLGLRLIYFSYDVKMKEKGDIPEGYSVSREKKERFSLILESASTNQTSMYLCASSRQGGNQPQHFGDGTRLSIL.

The rearrangement uses TRBV14 and TRBJ2-3, with D perhaps assigned TRBD1 or TRBD2 (5 bases each). The CDR3 spans 14 residues. Germline lookup yields CDR1 SGHDN and CDR2 FVKESK. The ends were cut back, 10 bases at V and 3 bases at J, with 17 bases in the middle. CDR3 protein: CATQKYEGTDTQYF. The CDR3 nucleotides are TGTGCCACCCAAAAGTACGAGGGGACAGATACGCAGTATTTT.

The chain employs TRBV6-5 and TRBJ1-5, with D hard to call. Trimming stripped 5 bases from V and 6 bases from J, with 17 bases between. There are 15 residues in the CDR3. CDR1 MNHEY and CDR2 SVGAGI come from the germline V gene. CDR3 DNA: TGTGCCAGCAGTCCCACGGGGTGGTCTGCTCAGCCCCAGCATTTT. Translating gives CASSPTGWSAQPQHF.

This chain links TRBV28 with TRBJ2-3, with D unclear. The CDR3 runs 13 residues. Germline lookup yields CDR1 MDHEN and CDR2 SYDVKM. The ends were cut back, 5 bases at V and 4 bases at J, with 10 bases in the middle. This CDR3 reads CASSIEPSDTQYF. CDR3 bases: TGTGCCAGCAGTATCGAACCCTCAGATACGCAGTATTTT.

This clone was detected once. The chain recombines TRBV28 with TRBJ2-1; 9 bases map to TRBD2. Germline V gene data show CDR1 as MDHEN and CDR2 as SYDVKM. The CDR3 length is 14 residues. J was trimmed by 4 bases and V by 6 bases; bases with no gene match: 4. CDR3 nucleotides: TGTGCCAGCAGAAGACTAGCGGCGTACAATGAGCAGTTCTTC. Residues: CASRRLAAYNEQFF.

The rearrangement joins TRBV4-3 to TRBJ1-1; unclear D gene. The germline CDR1 and CDR2 sequences are LGHNA and YSLEER. This CDR3 is 16 amino acids long. The ends were cut back, 1 base at V and 1 base at J, with 13 bases in the middle. CDR3 in amino acids: CASSQVGGRQNTEAFF. Here the CDR3 DNA reads TGCGCCAGCAGCCAAGTTGGTGGCAGACAGAACACTGAAGCTTTCTTT.

The rearrangement links TRBV6-1 to TRBJ1-5, with 7 bases matching TRBD1. The J segment lost 4 bases and the V segment lost 7 bases, leaving 10 bases of the junction unmatched. The CDR3 is 15 residues long. Germline values: CDR1 MNHNS, CDR2 SASEGT. CDR3 protein: CASTITGVGNQPQHF. The CDR3 DNA sequence: TGTGCCAGCACTATTACAGGGGTCGGAAATCAGCCCCAGCATTTT.

The V call is TRBV4-2, the J call TRBJ1-1; D gene ambiguous. V was trimmed by 0 bases and J by 0 bases, leaving 8 bases between them. CDR3 length: 15 residues. Germline CDR1 reads LGHNA; CDR2 reads YNFKEQ. CDR3 sequence (DNA): TGTGCCAGCAGCCAAGAGGAAGGGCTGAACACTGAAGCTTTCTTT. This translates into CASSQEEGLNTEAFF.

This clone was seen just once. The chain links TRBV6-5 to TRBJ1-6, with TRBD1 as a possible D gene (5 bases). Trimming shortened V by 7 bases and J by 3 bases, and 13 bases separated the two germline ends. The CDR3 runs to 15 residues. In germline, CDR1 is MNHEY, CDR2 SVGAGI. CDR3 sequence reads: CASNSREFYNSPLHF. The CDR3 DNA reads as TGTGCCAGCAACTCCAGGGAATTCTATAATTCACCCCTCCACTTT.

The V call is TRBV7-8, the J call TRBJ1-1; D gene unclear. There are 12 residues in the CDR3. The V end was cut by 4 bases, the J end by 10 bases, with 13 bases between. The germline V gene has CDR1 SGHVS and CDR2 FQNEAQ. The CDR3 sequence: CASSSSLAVAFF. The CDR3 DNA sequence: TGTGCCAGCAGCTCCTCTCTGGCGGTAGCTTTCTTT.

The table lists this clone with a few counts. The J gene is TRBJ2-2, the V gene TRBV7-3, with unresolved D. Germline CDR1 is SGHTA and CDR2 is FQGTGA. CDR3 size: 17 residues. The V and J ends lost 4 bases and 2 bases respectively, with 17 bases between them. CDR3 amino acids: CASSSHRAATNTGELFF. The CDR3 nucleotides are TGTGCCAGCAGCTCACACCGGGCTGCCACTAACACCGGGGAGCTGTTTTTT. The variable domain in full, completed from reference TRBV7-3 and TRBJ2-2, reads GAGVSQTPSNKVTEKGKYVELRCDPISGHTALYWYRQSLGQGPEFLIYFQGTGAADDSGLPNDRFFAVRPEGSVSTLKIQRTERGDSAVYLCASSSHRAATNTGELFFGEGSRLTVL.

The rearrangement links TRBV25-1 to TRBJ1-1; no firm D call. Germline CDR1 reads MGHDK; CDR2 reads SYGVNS. The CDR3 length is 13 residues. Trimming stripped 11 bases from V and 3 bases from J, with 16 bases between. In DNA, the CDR3 is TGTGCCGTCGTGAGTGACTTTGACACTGAAGCTTTCTTT. This gives the protein CAVVSDFDTEAFF.